This TCR beta chain was sequenced in a study of OX40 agonist ivuxolimab in advanced cancers. At the level of the study: Patients in the trial were receiving intravenous ivuxolimab every 2 weeks, at doses of 0.01 to 10 mg/kg.

The CDR3 runs 17 residues. Looked up from germline, CDR1 is SEHNR and CDR2 is FQNEAQ (reference sequence). With 5 bases removed from V and 2 bases from J, the gap between germline ends came to 22 bases. Method: immunoSEQ multiplex PCR; TCRdb's copy keeps in-frame clones and lacks some. The sample has about 67,000 clones; 70% to 90% are singletons. The receptor was derived from an adult with an advanced solid tumor such as melanoma, head and neck, liver or kidney cancer. The V call is TRBV7-9, the J call TRBJ2-7; a possible D gene is TRBD2 (6 bases). Specimen: CD4+ or CD8+ T cells sorted from blood, collected in a trial of the OX40 agonist ivuxolimab. CDR3 bases: TGTGCCAGCAGCGGGGGGTGGGGCACCCGAACCCCCTACGAGCAGTACTTC. Protein: CASSGGWGTRTPYEQYF.